This T cell receptor (beta chain) came from a study of CD8 T cell repertoires and HIV-1 epitope variants. Overall study: Twenty-five autologous and known Gag and Nef epitope variant peptides each stimulated T cells separately. Autologous T cell-negative cells served as antigen-presenting cells in equal numbers.

Survey-depth immunoSEQ sequencing covered TCR beta CDR3 regions. Profiled with immunoSEQ multiplex PCR; TCRdb holds only in-frame clones, not every one. Found here are about 4,500 clones, 65% to 75% of them singletons; the top ten hold around 40%. Overall study results and limits: Fewer than ten TCR beta clonotypes were antigen-specific, five or six apparently recognizing autologous or escape variants.

Turning to this clone: Its matching antigen is unknown.

Trimming removed 10 bases from V and 7 bases from J, with 16 bases in between. CDR1 is MNHNS and CDR2 is SASEGT in the germline V gene. The CDR3 has 13 amino acids. The rearrangement joins TRBV6-1 to TRBJ1-4; D remains ambiguous. This TCR derives from a male donor with HIV. The sequenced sample was cultured CD8+ T cells derived from PBMCs. The DNA for the CDR3 is TGTGCCACCGAGTCTACTGGAGCTGAAAAACTGTTTTTT. Translating gives CATESTGAEKLFF.